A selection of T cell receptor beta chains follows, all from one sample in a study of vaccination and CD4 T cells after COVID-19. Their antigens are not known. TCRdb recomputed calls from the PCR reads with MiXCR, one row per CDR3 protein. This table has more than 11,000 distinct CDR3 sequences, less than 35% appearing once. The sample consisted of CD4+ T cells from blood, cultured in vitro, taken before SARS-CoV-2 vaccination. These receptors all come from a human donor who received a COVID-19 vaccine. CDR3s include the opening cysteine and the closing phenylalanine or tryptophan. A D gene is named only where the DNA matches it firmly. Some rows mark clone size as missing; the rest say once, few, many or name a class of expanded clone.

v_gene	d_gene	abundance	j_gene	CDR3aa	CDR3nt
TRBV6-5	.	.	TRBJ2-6	CASSYSTGAQAGANVLTF	TGTGCCAGCAGTTACTCGACCGGGGCGCAAGCTGGGGCCAACGTCCTGACTTTC
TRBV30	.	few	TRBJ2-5	CAWSVGRETQYF	TGTGCCTGGAGTGTAGGGAGGGAGACCCAGTACTTC
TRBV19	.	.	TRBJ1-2	CASSIRRGDGYTF	TGTGCCAGTAGTATACGCAGGGGTGATGGCTACACCTTC
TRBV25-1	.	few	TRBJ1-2	CASSESVRQEPYGYTF	TGTGCCAGCAGTGAATCGGTCAGACAGGAACCCTATGGCTACACCTTC
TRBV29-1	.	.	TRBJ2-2	CSVPTGNTGELFF	TGCAGCGTCCCGACTGGGAACACCGGGGAGCTGTTTTTT
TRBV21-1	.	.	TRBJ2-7	CASSATPDEQYF	TGTGCCAGCAGCGCAACCCCTGACGAGCAGTACTTC
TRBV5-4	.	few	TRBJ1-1	CASSLAKVNLNTEAFF	TGTGCCAGCAGCTTGGCCAAAGTGAATCTGAACACTGAAGCTTTCTTT
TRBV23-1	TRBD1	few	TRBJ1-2	CASSHRQGWRGYTF	TGCGCCAGCAGTCACAGACAGGGATGGAGAGGCTACACCTTC
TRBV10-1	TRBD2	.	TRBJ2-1	CASSVGTSGYNEQFF	TGCGCCAGCAGTGTCGGGACTAGCGGCTACAATGAGCAGTTCTTC
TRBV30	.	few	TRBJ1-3	CAWSSGVSGNTIYF	TGTGCCTGGAGCTCAGGGGTCTCTGGAAACACCATATATTTT
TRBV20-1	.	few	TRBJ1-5	CSARGSGQPQHF	TGCAGTGCCCGCGGGAGTGGTCAGCCCCAGCATTTT
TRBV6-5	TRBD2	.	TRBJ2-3	CASSYASGATDTQYF	TGTGCCAGCAGTTACGCTAGCGGGGCCACAGATACGCAGTATTTT
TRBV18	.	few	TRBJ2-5	CASSPGPGLELETQYF	TGTGCCAGCTCACCAGGTCCAGGGTTAGAGTTGGAGACCCAGTACTTC
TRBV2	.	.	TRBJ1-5	CASGGRINQPQHF	TGTGCCAGCGGAGGACGGATCAATCAGCCCCAGCATTTT
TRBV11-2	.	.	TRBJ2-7	CASSPTFSRGYEQYF	TGTGCCAGCAGCCCAACCTTTTCACGGGGCTACGAGCAGTACTTC
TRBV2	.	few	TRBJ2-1	CASSDEGHGYNEQFF	TGTGCCAGCAGTGACGAGGGGCACGGCTACAATGAGCAGTTCTTC
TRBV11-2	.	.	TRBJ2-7	CASSLPTRDISKHEQYF	TGTGCCAGCAGCTTACCGACGAGGGACATTTCTAAACACGAGCAGTACTTC
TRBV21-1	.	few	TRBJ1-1	CASSRDQRNTEAFF	TGTGCCAGCAGCCGGGACCAGAGGAACACTGAAGCTTTCTTT
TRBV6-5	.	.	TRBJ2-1	CASSSSLGGARYNEQFF	TGTGCCAGCAGTTCGTCGCTGGGGGGTGCCCGCTACAATGAGCAGTTCTTC
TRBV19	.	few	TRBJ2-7	CASSMVSSYEQYF	TGTGCCAGTAGTATGGTCTCCTCCTACGAGCAGTACTTC
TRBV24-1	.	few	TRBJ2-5	CATSDPNRSGPETQYF	TGTGCCACCAGTGATCCGAACCGGTCGGGTCCAGAGACCCAGTACTTC
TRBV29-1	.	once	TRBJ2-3	CSVEETQGDTQYF	TGCAGCGTTGAAGAGACCCAGGGTGATACGCAGTATTTT
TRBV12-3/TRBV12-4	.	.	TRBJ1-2	CASSFGGYGYTF	TGTGCCAGCAGTTTTGGCGGGTATGGCTACACCTTC
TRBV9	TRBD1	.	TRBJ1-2	CASSKDRERGYTF	TGTGCCAGCAGTAAGGACAGGGAAAGAGGCTACACCTTC
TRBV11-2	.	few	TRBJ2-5	CASNPLSGGETQYF	TGTGCCAGCAACCCCCTAAGTGGGGGGGAGACCCAGTACTTC
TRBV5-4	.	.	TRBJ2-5	CASSRPGLSAQTQYF	TGTGCCAGCAGCCGGCCCGGACTATCCGCCCAGACCCAGTACTTC
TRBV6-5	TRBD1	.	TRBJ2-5	CASSYSYQGEETQYF	TGTGCCAGCAGTTACTCGTATCAGGGGGAAGAGACCCAGTACTTC
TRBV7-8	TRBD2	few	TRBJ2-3	CASSLRRGAGTDTQYF	TGTGCCAGCAGCTTAAGGCGGGGGGCTGGAACAGATACGCAGTATTTT
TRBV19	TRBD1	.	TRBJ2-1	CASRRMNRGPYNEQFF	TGTGCCAGTAGGCGGATGAACAGGGGGCCCTACAATGAGCAGTTCTTC
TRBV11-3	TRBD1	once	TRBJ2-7	CASSYRQGANSYEQYF	TGTGCCAGCAGCTACAGACAGGGGGCGAACTCCTACGAGCAGTACTTC
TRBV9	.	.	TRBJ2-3	CASSAQRRSTDTQYF	TGTGCCAGCAGCGCCCAGCGGCGTAGCACAGATACGCAGTATTTT
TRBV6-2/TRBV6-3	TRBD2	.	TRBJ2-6	CASSTLAGQGANVLTF	TGTGCCAGCAGTACCCTAGCGGGGCAAGGGGCCAACGTCCTGACTTTC
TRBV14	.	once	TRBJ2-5	CASSQADYRETQYF	TGTGCCAGCAGCCAAGCGGACTACCGAGAGACCCAGTACTTC
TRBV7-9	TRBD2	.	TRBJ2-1	CASSFRDYQYTVLF	TGTGCCAGCAGCTTCCGGGACTACCAGTATACAGTTCTCTTC
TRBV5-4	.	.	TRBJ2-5	CASSPGTEETQYF	TGTGCCAGCAGCCCCGGGACGGAAGAGACCCAGTACTTC
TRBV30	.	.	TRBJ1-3	CAWSEGSGNTIYF	TGTGCCTGGAGTGAAGGGTCTGGAAACACCATATATTTT
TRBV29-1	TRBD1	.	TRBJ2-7	CSVESRGPPYEQYF	TGCAGCGTTGAATCCAGGGGGCCTCCCTACGAGCAGTACTTC
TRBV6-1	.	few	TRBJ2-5	CASRETFKETQYF	TGTGCCAGCAGGGAGACCTTTAAAGAGACCCAGTACTTC
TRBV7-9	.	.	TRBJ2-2	CASSAQGNTGELFF	TGTGCCAGCAGCGCACAGGGGAACACCGGGGAGCTGTTTTTT
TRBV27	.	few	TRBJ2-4	CASSNRTGQGLRVAKNIQYF	TGTGCCAGCAGTAATCGGACGGGACAAGGGTTGAGGGTAGCCAAAAACATTCAGTACTTC
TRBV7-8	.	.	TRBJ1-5	CASSLQTGPDSNQPQHF	TGTGCCAGCAGCTTACAGACGGGGCCGGATAGCAATCAGCCCCAGCATTTT
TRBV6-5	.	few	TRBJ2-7	CASSSPYEQYF	TGTGCCAGCAGTTCCCCCTACGAGCAGTACTTC
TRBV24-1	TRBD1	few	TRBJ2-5	CATSDPNPTGEETQYF	TGTGCCACCAGTGATCCGAATCCGACAGGGGAAGAGACCCAGTACTTC
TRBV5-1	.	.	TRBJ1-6	CASSLASIIDSPLHF	TGCGCCAGCAGCTTGGCCAGTATTATTGATTCACCCCTCCACTTT
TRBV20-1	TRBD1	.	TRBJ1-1	CSARPPTGANTETFF	TGCAGTGCTAGACCTCCGACAGGGGCGAACACTGAAACTTTCTTT
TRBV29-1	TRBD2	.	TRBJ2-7	CSARLAGSGIHEQYF	TGCAGCGCCCGGCTAGCGGGCTCAGGGATCCACGAGCAGTACTTC
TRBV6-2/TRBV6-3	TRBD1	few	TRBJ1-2	CASTLTGGGGYTF	TGTGCCAGCACCTTGACAGGGGGCGGTGGCTACACCTTC
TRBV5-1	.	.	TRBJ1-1	CASSPTPTGRNTEAFF	TGCGCCAGCAGCCCTACGCCTACGGGACGAAACACTGAAGCTTTCTTT